This T cell receptor (beta chain) was captured by sequencing in a study of siplizumab effects on memory and regulatory T cells. Overall study findings and caveats: Proliferating CD4+ or CD8+ clones, roughly 80-95% of them, lacked an assignable naive or memory phenotype. Memory cells seemed less diverse than naive T cells, which seemed major alloresponse contributors. Suppressive capability of dividing Tregs from siplizumab cultures went unverified.

As concerns this clone: Its matching antigen is unknown.

The data were produced by immunoSEQ multiplex PCR, yet TCRdb's version contains in-frame clones alone and is incomplete. This table holds approximately 100,000 clones, about 90% found once. The specimen was Tregs sorted from blood. This receptor was taken from a human donor in good health.

The CDR3 loop is CASSLEAGWTEAFF. The CDR3 nucleotides are TGTGCCAGCAGCTTAGAGGCAGGTTGGACTGAAGCTTTCTTT. The chain recombines TRBV7-2 with TRBJ1-1; D unresolved. CDR1 is SGHTA and CDR2 is FQGNSA in the germline V gene. The CDR3 contains 14 residues. V was shortened by 1 base and J by 5 bases, with 11 bases between the two germline ends.